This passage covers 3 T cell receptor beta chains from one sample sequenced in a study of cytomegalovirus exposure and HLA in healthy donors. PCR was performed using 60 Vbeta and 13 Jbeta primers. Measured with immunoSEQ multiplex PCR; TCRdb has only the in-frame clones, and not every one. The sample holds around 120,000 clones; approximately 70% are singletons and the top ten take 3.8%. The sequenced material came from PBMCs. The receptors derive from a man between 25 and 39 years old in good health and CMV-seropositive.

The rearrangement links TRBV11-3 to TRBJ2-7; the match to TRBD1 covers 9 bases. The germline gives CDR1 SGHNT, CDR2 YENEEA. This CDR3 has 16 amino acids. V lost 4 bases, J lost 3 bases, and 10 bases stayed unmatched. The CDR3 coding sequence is TGTGCCAGCAGCTCGGACGACGCGACAGGGGGCTACGAGCAGTACTTC. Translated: CASSSDDATGGYEQYF.

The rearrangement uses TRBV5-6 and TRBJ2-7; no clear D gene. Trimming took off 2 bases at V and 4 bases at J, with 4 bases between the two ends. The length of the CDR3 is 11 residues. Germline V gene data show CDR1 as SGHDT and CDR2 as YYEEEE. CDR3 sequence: CASSFSYEQYF. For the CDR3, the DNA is TGTGCCAGCAGCTTTTCTTACGAGCAGTACTTC.

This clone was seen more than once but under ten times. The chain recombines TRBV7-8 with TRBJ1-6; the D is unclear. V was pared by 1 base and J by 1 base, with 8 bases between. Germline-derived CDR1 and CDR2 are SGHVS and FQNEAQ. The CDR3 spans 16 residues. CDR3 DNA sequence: TGTGCCAGCAGCTTAGGTCGGGATTCCTATAATTCACCCCTCCACTTT. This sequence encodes CASSLGRDSYNSPLHF.